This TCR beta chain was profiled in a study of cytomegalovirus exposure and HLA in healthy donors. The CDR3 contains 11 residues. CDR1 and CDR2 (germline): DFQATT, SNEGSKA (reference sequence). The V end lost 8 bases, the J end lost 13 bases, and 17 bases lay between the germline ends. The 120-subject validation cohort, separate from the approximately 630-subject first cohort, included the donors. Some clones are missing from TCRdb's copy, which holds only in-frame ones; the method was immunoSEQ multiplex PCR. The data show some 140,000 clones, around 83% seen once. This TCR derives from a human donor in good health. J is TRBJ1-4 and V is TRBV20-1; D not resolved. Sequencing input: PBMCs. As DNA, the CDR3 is TGCAGTCAAAGGAGGAAGGGAGGACTGTTTTTT. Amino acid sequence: CSQRRKGGLFF.